These 8 T cell receptor beta chains share one sample of origin, sequenced in a study of CD8 T cells in ankylosing spondylitis. TCRdb used MiXCR to reprocess the 5' RACE reads, holding one entry per CDR3 protein. The sample holds roughly 120,000 distinct CDR3 sequences, roughly an eighth seen once. Sequencing was carried out using blood, either unsorted or a sorted T cell fraction (not recorded which). Every receptor here comes from a female donor with ankylosing spondylitis or in good health (not recorded which).

In its sample, this clonotype was seen a few times. J is TRBJ2-7 and V is TRBV3-1; TRBD1 aligns across 7 bases. After removal of 1 base from V and 3 bases from J, the junction contained 3 bases not matched to a gene. Germline CDR1 reads LGHDT; CDR2 reads YNNKEL (reference sequence). The CDR3 extends over 14 amino acids. The CDR3 sequence is CASSQGDRYYEQYF. CDR3 sequence (DNA): TGTGCCAGCAGCCAAGGGGACAGATACTACGAGCAGTACTTC.

This clonotype was detected ten times or more. The genes are TRBV6-1 and TRBJ1-6; D remains ambiguous. The V gene lost 6 bases and the J gene lost 0 bases, with 12 bases spanning the gap. Germline V gene data show CDR1 as MNHNS and CDR2 as SASEGT. The CDR3 loop spans 16 amino acids. The CDR3 DNA reads as TGTGCCAGCAGCCGAGACCGGAGCTCCTATAATTCACCCCTCCACTTT. Its protein is CASSRDRSSYNSPLHF.

This clonotype was observed at least ten times. In nucleotides, the CDR3 is TGCGCCAGCAGTTCCGACTGGGAGCAGTACTTC. This encodes CASSSDWEQYF. The V call is TRBV5-1, the J call TRBJ2-7; D is unclear. Germline V gives CDR1 SGHRS, CDR2 YFSETQ. This CDR3 has 11 residues. Trimming removed 5 bases at V and 7 bases at J, with 10 bases between.

In its sample, this clonotype was seen a few times. This chain links TRBV30 with TRBJ2-3; TRBD2 might be the D (6 bases). V was shortened by 5 bases and J by 0 bases, with 12 bases between the two germline ends. Germline loops: CDR1 GTSNPN, CDR2 SVGIG (reference sequence). The CDR3 is 14 amino acids. CDR3 sequence (DNA): TGTGCCTGGGGTCCCGGGAGTAGCACAGATACGCAGTATTTT. Translating it yields CAWGPGSSTDTQYF. The full variable domain, with the rest looked up from reference TRBV30 and TRBJ2-3, is SQTIHQWPATLVQPVGSPLSLECTVEGTSNPNLYWYRQAAGRGLQLLFYSVGIGQISSEVPQNLSASRPQDRQFILSSKKLLLSDSGFYLCAWGPGSSTDTQYFGPGTRLTVL.

The chain has TRBV20-1 and TRBJ2-7; D uncertain. V was cut by 2 bases and J by 0 bases, with 8 bases left in between. Germline assignment: CDR1 DFQATT and CDR2 SNEGSKA (reference sequence). CDR3 size: 13 residues. The chain's CDR3 is CSARWTASYEQYF. In DNA, the CDR3 is TGCAGTGCTAGATGGACGGCCTCCTACGAGCAGTACTTC.

This clonotype was detected many times. This sequence joins TRBV6-1 and TRBJ2-3, with 8 bases matching TRBD1. The CDR3 runs 17 residues. Unmatched junction bases numbered 17, after V lost 7 bases and J lost 5 bases. Germline V lookup: CDR1 MNHNS, CDR2 SASEGT. CDR3 nucleotide sequence: TGTGCCAGCATGAGATCCTGGGGGGCAGGGGGCATAGATACGCAGTATTTT. It encodes CASMRSWGAGGIDTQYF.

This clonotype was seen repeatedly, ten times or more. The chain uses TRBV20-1 and TRBJ2-1, with D hard to call. Germline CDR1 and CDR2: DFQATT and SNEGSKA (reference sequence). The CDR3 is made up of 15 amino acids. V dropped 7 bases and J dropped 1 base, with 17 bases sitting between them. The CDR3 DNA sequence: TGCAGTGGAAAGCCCTACTTAGGGTCCTACAATGAGCAGTTCTTC. Amino acids: CSGKPYLGSYNEQFF.

This clonotype was detected ten times or more. V gene TRBV14 combines with J gene TRBJ1-1; 7 bases align to TRBD1. With V trimmed by 6 bases and J by 11 bases, 9 bases remained unmatched. Germline-derived CDR1 and CDR2 are SGHDN and FVKESK. This CDR3 has 12 residues. The CDR3 nucleotides are TGTGCCAGCAGTGACTTGACAGGGAAGGCTTTCTTT. It yields the protein CASSDLTGKAFF. The variable domain in full, with the rest retrieved from reference TRBV14 and TRBJ1-1, is EAGVTQFPSHSVIEKGQTVTLRCDPISGHDNLYWYRRVMGKEIKFLLHFVKESKQDESGMPNNRFLAERTGGTYSTLKVQPAELEDSGVYFCASSDLTGKAFFGQGTRLTVV.